This record looks at one T cell receptor (beta chain) sequence and its context. The CDR3 spans 16 residues. Germline CDR1 and CDR2: SGHAT and FQNNGV. Trimming removed 5 bases at V and 2 bases at J, with 17 bases between. TCRdb's table, derived via immunoSEQ multiplex PCR, lists solely in-frame clones and lacks some. The sample has about 140,000 clones, around 90% seen once. The sample is drawn from a study of blood T cell repertoires in COVID-19. This TCR was recovered from a human donor in a cohort sampled during active COVID-19. Sequenced: peripheral blood. The chain combines TRBV11-2 with TRBJ2-3, with D tentatively TRBD2 (6 bases). CDR3 amino acids: CASSRGTPSFTDTQYF. The CDR3, as DNA: TGTGCCAGCAGCCGGGGGACTCCCTCGTTCACAGATACGCAGTATTTT.